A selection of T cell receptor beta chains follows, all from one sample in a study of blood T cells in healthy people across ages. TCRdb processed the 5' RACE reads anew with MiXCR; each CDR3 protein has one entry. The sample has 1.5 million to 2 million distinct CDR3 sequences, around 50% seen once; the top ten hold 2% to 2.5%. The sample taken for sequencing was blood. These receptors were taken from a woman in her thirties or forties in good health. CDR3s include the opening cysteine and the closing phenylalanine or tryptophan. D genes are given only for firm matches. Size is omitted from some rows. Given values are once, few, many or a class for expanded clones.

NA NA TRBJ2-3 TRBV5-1 TGCGCCAGCAGCTTGGGACAGGTGAAAAGTGCAGATACGCAGTATTTT CASSLGQVKSADTQYF
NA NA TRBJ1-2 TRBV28 TGTGCCAGCAGTTTATGGGGGAACAGGGTGGGCTACACCTTC CASSLWGNRVGYTF
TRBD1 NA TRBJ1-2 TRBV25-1 TGTACCAGCAGTGATCCGAGGAGGAAGGACAGGGGAAACTATGGCTACACCTTC CTSSDPRRKDRGNYGYTF
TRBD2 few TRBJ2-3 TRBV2 TGTGCCAGCAGTGCGAGGACTAGCGGGGGTTACACAGATACGCAGTATTTT CASSARTSGGYTDTQYF
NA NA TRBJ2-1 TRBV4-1 TGCGCCAGCAGCTTCCTCCCACAAGGGGTCTCCTACAATGAGCAGTTCTTC CASSFLPQGVSYNEQFF
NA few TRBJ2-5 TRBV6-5 TGTGCCAGCAGTGACTCGGGGCCTCAAGAGACCCAGTACTTC CASSDSGPQETQYF
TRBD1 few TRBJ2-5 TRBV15 TGTGCCACCAGCAACACCGGGACAGGCCAAGAGACCCAGTACTTC CATSNTGTGQETQYF
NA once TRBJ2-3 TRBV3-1 TGTGCCAGCAGCCAAGATCAGGCAGGGGACCTGTCTGGCACAGATACGCAGTATTTT CASSQDQAGDLSGTDTQYF
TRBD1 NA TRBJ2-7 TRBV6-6 TGTGCCAGCATCTCAGGGGGCCAGGGGAACGAGCAGTACTTC CASISGGQGNEQYF
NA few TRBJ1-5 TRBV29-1 TGCAGCGTTGGGGCAGCTGGTCAGCCCCAGCATTTT CSVGAAGQPQHF
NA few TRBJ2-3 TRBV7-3 TGTGCCAGCAGCTCGGACAGCCCTTACACAGATACGCAGTATTTT CASSSDSPYTDTQYF
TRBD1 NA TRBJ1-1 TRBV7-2 TGTGCCAGCAGCACGTACCCCGGGACAGGGTTGAGGCCTGAAGCTTTCTTT CASSTYPGTGLRPEAFF
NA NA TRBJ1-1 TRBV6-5 TGTGCCAGCAGTTCGGGGTGGGGAGGAACTGAATCTTTCTTT CASSSGWGGTESFF
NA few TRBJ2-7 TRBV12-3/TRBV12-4 TGTGCCAGCCGCCCGGGGAGTGCTGACGAGCAGTACTTC CASRPGSADEQYF
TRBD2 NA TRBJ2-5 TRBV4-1 TGCGCCAGCAGCCAAGACGGGGGACTAATCCTTCAAGAGACCCAGTACTTC CASSQDGGLILQETQYF
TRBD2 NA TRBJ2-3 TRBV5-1 TGCGCCAGCAGAGATGGCGGGGGGGCAGATACGCAGTATTTT CASRDGGGADTQYF
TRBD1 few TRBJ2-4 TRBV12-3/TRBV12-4 TGTGCCAGCAGTTTAAGGACAGGGGAAAACATTCAGTACTTC CASSLRTGENIQYF
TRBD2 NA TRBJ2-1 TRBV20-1 TGCAGTGCGTTAAGGACTAGCGGGGGGCTTAGCTCCTACAATGAGCAGTTCTTC CSALRTSGGLSSYNEQFF
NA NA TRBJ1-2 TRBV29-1 TGCAGCGTTGCCCACGTGGGGAGCTATGGCTACACCTTC CSVAHVGSYGYTF
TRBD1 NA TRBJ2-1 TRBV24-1 TGTGCCACCAGTGATACCGGACAGGTCCCGCCGGATGAGCAGTTCTTC CATSDTGQVPPDEQFF
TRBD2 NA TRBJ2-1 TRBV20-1 TGCAGTGCCACTCCTCGACTAGCGGGGGACGAGCAGTTCTTC CSATPRLAGDEQFF
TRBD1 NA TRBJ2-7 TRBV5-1 TGCGCCAGCAGCGAGGGACAGGGTTTTTCCAATGAGCAGTACTTC CASSEGQGFSNEQYF
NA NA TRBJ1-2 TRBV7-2 TGTGCCAGCAGCTTAGCGGGCAAAGTCTATGGCTACACCTTC CASSLAGKVYGYTF
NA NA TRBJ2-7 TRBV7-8 TGTGCCAGCAGCTTAGGGTCCCCCTCTGTCTACGAGCAGTACTTC CASSLGSPSVYEQYF
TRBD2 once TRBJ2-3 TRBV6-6 TGTGCCAGCACCCTTAGCGGGGGGACCACAGATACGCAGTATTTT CASTLSGGTTDTQYF
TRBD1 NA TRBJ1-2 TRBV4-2 TGTGCCAGCAGCCAAGGGGTTTCCGGGACAGGGAACCATAACTATGGCTACACCTTC CASSQGVSGTGNHNYGYTF
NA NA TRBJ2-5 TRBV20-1 TGCAGTGCTCAAATGGCGGTAAAAGAGACCCAGTACTTC CSAQMAVKETQYF
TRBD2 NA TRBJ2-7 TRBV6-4 TGTGCCAGCAGTGACGAAATCGGAGGGACTAGCCCTCGCGAGCAGTACTTC CASSDEIGGTSPREQYF
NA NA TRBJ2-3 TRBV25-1 TGTGCCAGCAGTGAATCTCCGGGGGCGTGGCCAGATACGCAGTATTTT CASSESPGAWPDTQYF
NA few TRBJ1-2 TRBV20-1 TGCAGTGCTAGAACCGCAACGACAGGTTACTATGGCTACACCTTC CSARTATTGYYGYTF
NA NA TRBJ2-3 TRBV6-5 TGTGCCAGCAGTTCCCGGGGGAGTCGCACAGATACGCAGTATTTT CASSSRGSRTDTQYF
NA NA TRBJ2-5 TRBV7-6 TGTGCCAGCAGCCCAGCTCGGGGCTCCGAGACCCAGTACTTC CASSPARGSETQYF
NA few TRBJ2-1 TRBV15 TGTGCCACCAGCCTCTACAATGAGCAGTTCTTC CATSLYNEQFF
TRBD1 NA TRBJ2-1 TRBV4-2 TGTGCCAGCAGCGCTCCGGGACAGGGGAACAATGAGCAGTTCTTC CASSAPGQGNNEQFF
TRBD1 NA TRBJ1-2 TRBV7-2 TGTGCCAGCAGCGACCGGACAGGGGGCTCCTATGGCTACACCTTC CASSDRTGGSYGYTF
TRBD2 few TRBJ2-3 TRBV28 TGTGCCAGCAGTTGGGGGCGGGGGGGATCGGTTCAGTATTTT CASSWGRGGSVQYF
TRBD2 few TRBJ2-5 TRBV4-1 TGCGCCAGCAGCCAAGTCGGAGCGGGGGGGCCGTTAAAGACCCAGTACTTC CASSQVGAGGPLKTQYF
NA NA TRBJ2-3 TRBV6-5 TGTGCCAGTAGTGACGGCGCCTGGGGGGATACGCAGTATTTT CASSDGAWGDTQYF
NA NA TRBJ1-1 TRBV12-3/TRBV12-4 TGTGCCAGCAGTTTAAACGTTGCTGAAGCTTTCTTT CASSLNVAEAFF
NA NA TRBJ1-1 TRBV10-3 TGTGCCATCAGTGAGTCGACAGCGAACACTGAAGCTTTCTTT CAISESTANTEAFF